This is a list of T cell receptor beta chains from one sample in a study of Ad26.COV2.S vaccination and SARS-CoV-2 variants. Data came from immunoSEQ multiplex PCR; TCRdb stores just in-frame clones and leaves some out. Of roughly 400,000 clones in the sample, roughly 90% were seen once. The starting material was peripheral blood, obtained in a trial of Ad26.COV2.S vaccine versus placebo. Receptor source: a person between 18 and 60 years old who received the Ad26.COV2.S COVID-19 vaccine or a placebo. The CDR3 runs from the conserved cysteine through the conserved F or W. D genes are given only for firm matches. Size tells how often a clone was seen (once, few, many) or the class of an expanded clone, and some rows leave it out.

clone_size | j_call | d_call | v_call | cdr3_aa | cdr3_nt
- | TRBJ2-3 | TRBD2 | TRBV14 | CASSRFSKRGVTDTQYF | TGTGCCAGCAGCCGATTCTCAAAGCGGGGGGTCACAGATACGCAGTATTTT
once | TRBJ1-3 | - | TRBV18 | CASSPNPVGPSGNTIYF | TGTGCCAGCTCACCAAACCCCGTTGGACCCTCTGGAAACACCATATATTTT
- | TRBJ1-2 | TRBD1 | TRBV2 | CASKRGTVGF | TGTGCCAGCAAAAGAGGGACAGTCGGCTTC
- | TRBJ2-1 | - | TRBV30 | CAWGGSSYNEQFF | TGTGCCTGGGGGGGGAGCTCCTACAATGAGCAGTTCTTC
- | TRBJ1-1 | - | TRBV5-4 | CASSLEADPSNTEAFF | TGTGCCAGCAGCTTGGAGGCAGACCCCTCGAACACTGAAGCTTTCTTT
- | TRBJ1-6 | - | TRBV4-3 | CASSQDLLSSYNSPLHF | TGCGCCAGCAGCCAAGATCTCCTGTCCTCCTATAATTCACCCCTCCACTTT
- | TRBJ2-3 | TRBD2 | TRBV11-2 | CASSLDRAGGTQYF | TGTGCCAGCAGCTTAGATAGAGCGGGGGGTACGCAGTATTTT
- | TRBJ1-6 | - | TRBV12-5 | CASGWGSAGRNSPLHF | TGTGCTAGTGGTTGGGGGTCGGCAGGGCGGAATTCACCCCTCCACTTT
once | TRBJ1-5 | - | TRBV6-5 | CATRYGNQPQHF | TGTGCCACCCGTTACGGCAATCAGCCCCAGCATTTT
few | TRBJ2-7 | TRBD1 | TRBV9 | CASSPGQGYEQYF | TGTGCCAGCAGCCCGGGACAGGGCTACGAGCAGTACTTC
- | TRBJ2-7 | - | TRBV4-3 | CASSQGLSSYEQYF | TGCGCCAGCAGCCAAGGTCTGAGCTCCTACGAGCAGTACTTC
- | TRBJ1-5 | - | TRBV12-3/TRBV12-4 | CASSAGEQPQHF | TGTGCCAGCAGTGCAGGGGAGCAGCCCCAGCATTTT
once | TRBJ2-1 | TRBD2 | TRBV2 | CATTPGLGNNEQFF | TGTGCCACTACACCGGGACTAGGTAATAATGAGCAGTTCTTC
- | TRBJ2-7 | - | TRBV27 | CASSLGRPSYEQYF | TGTGCCAGCAGTTTAGGCAGACCCTCCTACGAGCAGTACTTC
once | TRBJ2-3 | TRBD2 | TRBV7-9 | CASSPQTSGPDTQYF | TGTGCCAGCAGCCCTCAGACTAGCGGGCCAGATACGCAGTATTTT
- | TRBJ2-7 | TRBD2 | TRBV27 | CASSRYGTSGSYEQYF | TGTGCCAGCAGCCGGTATGGAACTAGCGGCTCCTACGAGCAGTACTTC
- | TRBJ2-5 | TRBD2 | TRBV7-2 | CASSLAVASGGETQYF | TGTGCCAGCAGCTTAGCTGTGGCTAGCGGGGGGGAGACCCAGTACTTC
- | TRBJ2-5 | - | TRBV3-1/TRBV3-2 | CASTTDGPGEEETQYF | TGTGCCAGCACCACAGACGGGCCAGGGGAAGAGGAGACCCAGTACTTC
- | TRBJ2-7 | - | TRBV6-6 | CASGKNLAPTYEQYF | TGTGCCAGCGGCAAAAACCTAGCCCCTACCTACGAGCAGTACTTC
- | TRBJ2-7 | - | TRBV19 | CASSPSGGGYEQYF | TGTGCCAGTAGTCCGTCAGGCGGTGGATACGAGCAGTACTTC
- | TRBJ1-5 | - | TRBV6-5 | CASSSYRASGIAQHF | TGTGCCAGCAGTTCATACAGGGCAAGTGGTATAGCCCAGCATTTT
- | TRBJ2-7 | TRBD2 | TRBV18 | CASSPMGGSGSYEQYF | TGTGCCAGCTCACCAATGGGGGGGTCGGGCTCCTACGAGCAGTACTTC
- | TRBJ2-7 | - | TRBV18 | CASSRDQETGAGQYF | TGTGCCAGCTCAAGGGACCAGGAGACGGGAGCAGGACAGTACTTC
- | TRBJ2-1 | - | TRBV7-9 | CASSLVGYEQFF | TGTGCCAGCAGCTTAGTAGGTTATGAGCAGTTCTTC
- | TRBJ1-4 | - | TRBV29-1 | CSAERSNEDEKLFF | TGCAGCGCCGAAAGGAGTAATGAGGATGAAAAACTGTTTTTT
- | TRBJ2-3 | TRBD2 | TRBV4-3 | CASSRTSVGDTQYF | TGCGCCAGCAGCCGGACTAGCGTCGGCGATACGCAGTATTTT
- | TRBJ1-1 | - | TRBV7-8 | CATLKTAIMNTEAFF | TGTGCCACCCTAAAGACAGCGATCATGAACACTGAAGCTTTCTTT